This TCR beta chain was sequenced for a study of blood T cell repertoires in COVID-19. Germline V gene data show CDR1 as ENHRY and CDR2 as SYGVKD. CDR3 length: 14 residues. The J segment lost 6 bases and the V segment lost 7 bases, leaving 11 bases of the junction unmatched. Sequencing was performed with immunoSEQ multiplex PCR; in TCRdb, only in-frame clones are kept and a portion is missing. This table holds about 480,000 clones, approximately 90% found once. This clonotype was sampled from a woman aged 60-75 years who had recovered from COVID-19. The sequenced material came from PBMCs or T cells enriched from blood (not recorded which). The chain recombines TRBV10-3 with TRBJ1-2; the match to TRBD1 covers 7 bases. CDR3 coding DNA: TGTGCCATCACAGGGGGAAGGGACGGAGATGGCTACACCTTC. The encoded protein is CAITGGRDGDGYTF.